This TCR beta chain is drawn from a study of T cells in Graves' hyperthyroidism and ophthalmopathy (dated by TCRdb to about 2019). A note on the overall study: Peripheral blood was collected at initial diagnosis, before any treatment. Whether ophthalmopathy could be predicted prospectively was tested in an independent validation cohort made up of under 20 hyperthyroidism patients plus 17 patients who later progressed to ophthalmopathy. TCR Vbeta CDR3 sequencing of roughly 140 peripheral blood samples (roughly 43 ophthalmopathy, approximately 80 hyperthyroidism and approximately 17 progressor patients) is reported in the paper. After sampling, hyperthyroidism patients received methimazole starting at 30 mg daily, and ophthalmopathy patients received high-dose intravenous methylprednisolone. The 95 to 100 discovery patients were randomly divided into training and test sets at a 7:3 ratio. A discovery cohort of 95 to 100 patients, 43 with Graves' ophthalmopathy and more than 55 with stable Graves' hyperthyroidism, was used to find distinguishing TCR V-J signatures. In roughly six Graves' hyperthyroidism patients, the study also compared T-cell repertoires from thyroid tissue with T-cell repertoires from blood. The full study reports these points: No statistical method was used to set the sample size in advance, and investigators knew the group allocation. In validation, the model predicted progression to ophthalmopathy with 55% to 71% sensitivity and 72% to 75% specificity, a median of around 6.6 months before onset. Ophthalmopathy was separated from stable hyperthyroidism by a 13 V-J signature model, with roughly 88% sensitivity and just over 81% specificity obtained in cross-validation and 80%/75% obtained in testing. Most expanded thyroid clonotypes (frequency above 0.001) were also found in blood, which suggests that blood repertoires may mirror thyroid immune responses.

Inclusive of the bounding cysteine and phenylalanine, the CDR3 is 16 residues long. The kept DNA is CDR3 alone, 48 bases in frame from the first base. The germline V gene encodes CDR1 SGHRS and CDR2 YFSETQ. From V the trimming removes 4 bases and from J it removes 4 bases, while the gene matches leave 13 bases of the junction unaccounted for. Remarks on this clonotype: It has no known antigen specificity. No base-level quality is on record; no much larger clone is a single base apart.

The TCR beta CDR3 regions were amplified from the RNA transcripts. For the first round of RT-PCR on the TCR CDR3, the HTBI primer set was used together with the Qiagen OneStep RT-PCR kit. Libraries were constructed in a second round of multiplex PCR, after which size selection and purification were performed. Sequencing of the libraries was done on an Illumina HiSeq2000 using paired-end 100 bp reads. The paper's data handling went like this. SOAPnuke was used to process the raw data, with reads discarded if the reads contained adapters or uncalled bases, had a mean Phred below 15, or lacked an exact constant-primer or identifier match. High-quality paired reads were merged using COPE v1.2.5, and each unique nucleotide sequence was defined as a clonotype. Clonotypes were aligned to IMGT TRBV, TRBD and TRBJ reference segments using MiTCR v1.1. Only V-J combinations with frequency above 0.0001, covering approximately 99% of repertoires, were analysed. The TCS score was defined as the ratio of F50 (clonal expansion) to E x V (chaos), calculated using BLOSUM62-based TCRdist between CDR3 peptides within each V-J. Welch's t-statistics and random forest reduced just over 500 V-J features to around 14, which were used in a naive Bayes classifier (R e1071). TCRdb reran the public reads through fastp at Q25 and MiXCR, keeping productive beta chains. Identical CDR3 protein sequences are pooled into one entry, listed with their most common genes and DNA. The V and J calls follow TCRdb's processing rather than the paper's. Across this sample there are 350,000 to 400,000 distinct CDR3 sequences, with about 19% seen only once. Clones ranked in the top ten supply 3.7% of the sample.

Stable Graves' hyperthyroidism was defined as no progression to ophthalmopathy during 18 months of follow-up. Hyperthyroidism patients were newly diagnosed, had a disease duration of under 2 months, and were aged 18 to 65 years. Exclusion was applied to patients with uncontrolled infections, other autoimmune diseases, pregnancy or lactation. Diagnoses were established on the basis of clinical symptoms, serum thyroxine and TRAb, thyroid ultrasound, and orbital computed tomography. PBMCs were isolated from 10 ml of fresh peripheral blood by Ficoll-Paque density gradient centrifugation. Trizol reagent was used to extract total RNA, and RNA quality was then checked on an Agilent 2100 Bioanalyzer.

The sample consisted of blood. The rearranged segments are TRBV5-1 and TRBJ2-5; TRBD1 matches 7 bases in the middle. The TCR was taken from a woman aged 18-29 years with Graves' hyperthyroidism. At the DNA level, the sequence is TGCGCCAGCAGCCCGGCGACAGGGTGGGTGAGAGAGACCCAGTACTTC. Translated, it reads CASSPATGWVRETQYF.